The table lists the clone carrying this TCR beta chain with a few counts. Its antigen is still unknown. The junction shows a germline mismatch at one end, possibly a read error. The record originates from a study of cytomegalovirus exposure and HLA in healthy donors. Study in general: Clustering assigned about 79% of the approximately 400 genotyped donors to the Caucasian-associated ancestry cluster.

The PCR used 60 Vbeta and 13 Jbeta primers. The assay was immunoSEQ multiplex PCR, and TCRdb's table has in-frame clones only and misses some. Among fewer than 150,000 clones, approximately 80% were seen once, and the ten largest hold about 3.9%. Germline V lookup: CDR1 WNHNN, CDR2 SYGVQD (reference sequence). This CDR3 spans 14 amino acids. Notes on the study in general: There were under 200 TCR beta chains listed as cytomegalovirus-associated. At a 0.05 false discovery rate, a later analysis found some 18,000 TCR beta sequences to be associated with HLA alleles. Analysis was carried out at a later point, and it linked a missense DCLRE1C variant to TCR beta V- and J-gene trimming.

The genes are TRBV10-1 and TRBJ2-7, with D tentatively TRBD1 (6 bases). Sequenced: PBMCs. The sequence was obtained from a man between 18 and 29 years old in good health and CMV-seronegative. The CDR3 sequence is CASSENVGAYEQYF. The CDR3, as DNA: TGCGCCAGCAGTGAGAACGTGGGGGCCTATGAGCAGTACTTC.